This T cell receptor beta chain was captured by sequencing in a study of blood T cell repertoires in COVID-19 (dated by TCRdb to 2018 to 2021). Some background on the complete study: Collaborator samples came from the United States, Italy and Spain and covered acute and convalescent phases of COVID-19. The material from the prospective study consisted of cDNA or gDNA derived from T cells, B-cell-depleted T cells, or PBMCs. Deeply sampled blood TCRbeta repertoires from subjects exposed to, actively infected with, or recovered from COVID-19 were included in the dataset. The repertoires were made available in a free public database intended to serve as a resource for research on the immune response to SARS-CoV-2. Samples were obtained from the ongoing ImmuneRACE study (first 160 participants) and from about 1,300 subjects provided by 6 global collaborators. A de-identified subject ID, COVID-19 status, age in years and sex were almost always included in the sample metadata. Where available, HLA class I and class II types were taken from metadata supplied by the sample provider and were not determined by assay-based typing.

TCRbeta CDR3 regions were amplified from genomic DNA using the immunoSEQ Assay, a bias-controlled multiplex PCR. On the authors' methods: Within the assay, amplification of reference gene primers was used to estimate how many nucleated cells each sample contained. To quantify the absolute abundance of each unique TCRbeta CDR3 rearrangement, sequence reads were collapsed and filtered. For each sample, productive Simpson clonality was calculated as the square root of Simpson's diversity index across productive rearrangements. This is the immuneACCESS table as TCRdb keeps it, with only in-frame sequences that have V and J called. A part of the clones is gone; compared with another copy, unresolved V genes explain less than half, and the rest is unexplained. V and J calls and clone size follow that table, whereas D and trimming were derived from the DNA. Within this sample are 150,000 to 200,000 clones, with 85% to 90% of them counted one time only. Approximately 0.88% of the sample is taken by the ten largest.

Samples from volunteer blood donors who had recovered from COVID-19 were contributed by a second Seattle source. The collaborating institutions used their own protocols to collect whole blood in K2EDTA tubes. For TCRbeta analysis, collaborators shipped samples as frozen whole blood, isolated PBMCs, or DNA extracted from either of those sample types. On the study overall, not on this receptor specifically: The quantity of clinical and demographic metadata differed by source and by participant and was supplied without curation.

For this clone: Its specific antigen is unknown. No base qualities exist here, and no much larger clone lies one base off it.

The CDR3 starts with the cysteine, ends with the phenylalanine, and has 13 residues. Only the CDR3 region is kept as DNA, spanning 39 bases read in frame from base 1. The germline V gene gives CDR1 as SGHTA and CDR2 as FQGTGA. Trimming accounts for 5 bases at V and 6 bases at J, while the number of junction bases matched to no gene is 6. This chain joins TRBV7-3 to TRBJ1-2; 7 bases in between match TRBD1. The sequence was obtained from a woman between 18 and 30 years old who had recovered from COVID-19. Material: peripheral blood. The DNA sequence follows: TGTGCCAGCAGCCACCAGGGGGGCGATGGCTACACCTTC. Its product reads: CASSHQGGDGYTF.